The 6 T cell receptor beta chains presented below share a single source sample, sequenced in a study of spatial heterogeneity in lung cancer. Time point described: sample taken at primary tumor resection. MiXCR was run by TCRdb on the 5' RACE reads, yielding one entry per CDR3 protein. The table shows around 66,000 distinct CDR3 sequences, with about 6.6% occurring only once. Here the sequenced sample was PBMCs, taken at surgery. The receptors were sampled from a female donor with early-stage non-small cell lung cancer.

The J gene is TRBJ2-5, the V gene TRBV19, with TRBD2 matching over 8 bases. Germline CDR1 LNHDA, CDR2 SQIVND (reference sequence). The junction had 9 bases not matched to a gene; V was cut back by 5 bases and J by 1 base. CDR3 length: 16 amino acids. CDR3 DNA sequence: TGTGCCAGTAGTCCCCTGGGGAGCGGGAGCCAAGAGACCCAGTACTTC. Translated: CASSPLGSGSQETQYF.

A note on this clonotype: A read error is possible here, since a much larger clone lies one base away. The chain has TRBV20-1 and TRBJ1-3; D is undetermined. From germline, CDR1 is DFQATT and CDR2 SNEGSKA (reference sequence). The CDR3 spans 15 residues. The CDR3 spells CSAPIGSDSGNTKYF. The CDR3 DNA is TGCAGTGCTCCAATCGGGTCCGACTCTGGAAACACCAAATATTTT.

This clonotype has just a few counts. Written as DNA, the CDR3 is TGTGCCAGCAGCCTGTCTTCGGGCACCGGGGAGCTGTTTTTT. It specifies CASSLSSGTGELFF. The genes are TRBV5-6 and TRBJ2-2, with D hard to call. V lost 4 bases and J 4 bases, leaving 11 bases between the germline ends. Germline assignment: CDR1 SGHDT and CDR2 YYEEEE. The CDR3 runs to 14 residues. The entire variable domain, with the rest obtained from reference TRBV5-6 and TRBJ2-2, is as follows: DAGVTQSPTHLIKTRGQQVTLRCSPKSGHDTVSWYQQALGQGPQFIFQYYEEEERQRGNFPDRFSGHQFPNYSSELNVNALLLGDSALYLCASSLSSGTGELFFGEGSRLTVL.

This clonotype was recorded at least ten times. The chain combines TRBV7-3 with TRBJ2-3; 8 bases fit TRBD2. CDR1 and CDR2 from the germline V gene are SGHTA and FQGTGA. Trimming at V came to 5 bases and at J to 3 bases, leaving 4 bases not matched to a gene. This CDR3 has 14 residues. The CDR3 reads CASSPGLATDTQYF. The CDR3, as DNA: TGTGCCAGCAGCCCAGGACTAGCAACAGATACGCAGTATTTT.

This clonotype was seen at least ten times. The V and J genes are TRBV19 and TRBJ2-1, with D hard to call. The V end was cut by 7 bases, the J end by 0 bases, with 13 bases between. CDR1 is LNHDA and CDR2 is SQIVND in the germline V gene (reference sequence). The CDR3 totals 15 residues. Written as DNA, the CDR3 is TGTGCCAGTATGAGGAATCTAAACTCCTACAATGAGCAGTTCTTC. Translated, it gives CASMRNLNSYNEQFF.

By frequency in the sample, this clonotype is medium-sized. The V and J genes are TRBV27 and TRBJ2-5; 7 bases map to TRBD1. V lost 8 bases to trimming and J lost 1 base; unmatched junction nucleotides: 7. Germline loops: CDR1 MNHEY, CDR2 SMNVEV (reference sequence). CDR3 length equals 14 residues. The DNA for the CDR3 is TGTGCCAGCGCTAGGGGGCCTCTCCAAGAGACCCAGTACTTC. It is translated as CASARGPLQETQYF.